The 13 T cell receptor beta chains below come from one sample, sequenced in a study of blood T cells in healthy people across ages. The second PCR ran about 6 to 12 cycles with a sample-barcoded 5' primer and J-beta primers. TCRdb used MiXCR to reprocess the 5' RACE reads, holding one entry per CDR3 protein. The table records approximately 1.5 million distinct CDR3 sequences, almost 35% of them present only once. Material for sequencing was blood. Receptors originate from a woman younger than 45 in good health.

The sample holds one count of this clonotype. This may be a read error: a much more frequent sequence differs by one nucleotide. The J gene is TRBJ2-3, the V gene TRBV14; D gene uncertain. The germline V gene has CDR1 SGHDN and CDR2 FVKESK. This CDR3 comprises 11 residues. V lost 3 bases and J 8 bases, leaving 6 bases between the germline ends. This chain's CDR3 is CASSHGPTQYF. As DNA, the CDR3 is TGTGCCAGCAGCCATGGGCCTACGCAGTATTTT.

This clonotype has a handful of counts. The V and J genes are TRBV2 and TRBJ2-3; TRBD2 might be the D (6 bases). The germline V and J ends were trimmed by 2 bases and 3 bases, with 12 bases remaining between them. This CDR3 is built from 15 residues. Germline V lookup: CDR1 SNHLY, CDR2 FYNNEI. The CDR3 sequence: CASSEWAGRTDTQYF. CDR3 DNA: TGTGCCAGCAGTGAATGGGCGGGAAGAACAGATACGCAGTATTTT.

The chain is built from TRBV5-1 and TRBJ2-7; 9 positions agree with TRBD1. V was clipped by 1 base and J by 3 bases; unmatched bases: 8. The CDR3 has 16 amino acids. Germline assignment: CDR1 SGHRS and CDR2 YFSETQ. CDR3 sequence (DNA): TGCGCCAGCAGCTTGACAGGGGGCGGGTACTACTACGAGCAGTACTTC. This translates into CASSLTGGGYYYEQYF.

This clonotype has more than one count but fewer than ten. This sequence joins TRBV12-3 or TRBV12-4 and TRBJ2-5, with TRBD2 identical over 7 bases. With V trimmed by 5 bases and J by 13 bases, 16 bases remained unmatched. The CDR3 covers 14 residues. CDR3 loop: CASSPRGGAGTSYF. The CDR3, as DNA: TGTGCCAGCAGTCCCCGCGGAGGAGCGGGAACCTCGTACTTC.

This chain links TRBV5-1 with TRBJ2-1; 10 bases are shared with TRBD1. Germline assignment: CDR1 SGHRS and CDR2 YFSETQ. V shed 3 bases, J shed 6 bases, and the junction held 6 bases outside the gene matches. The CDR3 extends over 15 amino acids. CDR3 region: CASSWAGQGPNEQFF. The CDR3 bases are TGCGCCAGCAGCTGGGCGGGACAGGGGCCCAATGAGCAGTTCTTC.

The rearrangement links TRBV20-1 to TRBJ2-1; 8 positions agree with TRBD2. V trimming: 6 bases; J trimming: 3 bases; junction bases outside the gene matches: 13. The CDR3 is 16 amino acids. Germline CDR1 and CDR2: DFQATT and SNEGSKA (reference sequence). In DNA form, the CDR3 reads TGCAGTGCCCGAGAGGAGGCGGGAGGCTTCTACAATGAGCAGTTCTTC. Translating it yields CSAREEAGGFYNEQFF.

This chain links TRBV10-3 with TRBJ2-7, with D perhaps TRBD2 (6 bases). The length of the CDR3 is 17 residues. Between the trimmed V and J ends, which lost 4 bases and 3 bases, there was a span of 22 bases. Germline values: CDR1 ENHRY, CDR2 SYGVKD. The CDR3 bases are TGTGCCATCAGTGGACGGTTGGCGGAGGGTCAACTCTACGAGCAGTACTTC. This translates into CAISGRLAEGQLYEQYF.

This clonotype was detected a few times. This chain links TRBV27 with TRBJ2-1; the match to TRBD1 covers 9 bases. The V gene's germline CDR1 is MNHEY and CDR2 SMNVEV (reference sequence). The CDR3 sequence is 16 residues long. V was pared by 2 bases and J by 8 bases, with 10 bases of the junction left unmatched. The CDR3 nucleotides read TGTGCCAGCAGTTTAGGGGGACCGGGACAGGGTGATGAGCAGTTCTTC. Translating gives CASSLGGPGQGDEQFF.

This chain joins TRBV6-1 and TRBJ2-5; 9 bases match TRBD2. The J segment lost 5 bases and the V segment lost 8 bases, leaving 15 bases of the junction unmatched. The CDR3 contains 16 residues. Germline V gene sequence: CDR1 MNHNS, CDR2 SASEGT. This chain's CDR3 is CASQGRRGGLGETQYF. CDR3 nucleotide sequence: TGTGCCAGCCAAGGGCGGCGGGGGGGCCTTGGGGAGACCCAGTACTTC.

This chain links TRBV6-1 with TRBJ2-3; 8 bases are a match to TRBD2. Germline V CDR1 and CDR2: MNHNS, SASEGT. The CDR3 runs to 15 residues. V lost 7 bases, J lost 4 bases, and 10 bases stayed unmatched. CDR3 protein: CASNDAGGGADTQYF. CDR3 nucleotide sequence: TGTGCCAGCAATGATGCGGGAGGTGGCGCAGATACGCAGTATTTT.

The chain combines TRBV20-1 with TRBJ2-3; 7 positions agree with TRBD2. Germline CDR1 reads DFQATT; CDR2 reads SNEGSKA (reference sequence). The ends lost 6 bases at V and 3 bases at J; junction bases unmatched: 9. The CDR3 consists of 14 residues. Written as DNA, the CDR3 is TGCAGTGCCCGACTAGCTCTCGAGACAGATACGCAGTATTTT. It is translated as CSARLALETDTQYF.

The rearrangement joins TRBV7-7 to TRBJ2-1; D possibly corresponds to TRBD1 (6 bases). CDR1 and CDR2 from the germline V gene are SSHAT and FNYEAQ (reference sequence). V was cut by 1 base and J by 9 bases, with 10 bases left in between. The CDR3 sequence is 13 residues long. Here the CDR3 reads CASSLDGGVEQFF. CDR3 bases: TGTGCCAGCAGCTTAGATGGGGGCGTTGAGCAGTTCTTC.

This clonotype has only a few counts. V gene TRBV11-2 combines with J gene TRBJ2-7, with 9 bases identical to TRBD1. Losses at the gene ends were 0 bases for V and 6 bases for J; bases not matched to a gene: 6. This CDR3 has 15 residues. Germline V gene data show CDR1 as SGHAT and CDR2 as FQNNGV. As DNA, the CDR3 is TGTGCCAGCAGCTTAGATCGGACAGGGGTGGCCGAGCAGTACTTC. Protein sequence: CASSLDRTGVAEQYF.